Below are 16 T cell receptor beta chains sequenced from a single sample in a study of cytomegalovirus exposure and HLA in healthy donors. A multiplex PCR was run with 60 Vbeta primers and 13 Jbeta primers. Only in-frame clones appear in the TCRdb table, and some are missing; sequencing was by immunoSEQ multiplex PCR. The table lists over 200,000 clones, approximately 82% of them singletons. The sample taken for sequencing was PBMCs. These receptors came from a male donor in good health and CMV-seronegative.

The rearrangement links TRBV9 to TRBJ2-3, with D unresolved. The V gene lost 2 bases and the J gene lost 2 bases, with 12 bases spanning the gap. The length of the CDR3 is 15 residues. The germline V gene encodes CDR1 SGDLS and CDR2 YYNGEE. CDR3 in DNA: TGTGCCAGCAGCGTCGGTCCCGACACCACAGATACGCAGTATTTT. Encoded protein: CASSVGPDTTDTQYF.

The V gene is TRBV7-3, the J gene TRBJ1-2; D might be TRBD1 (6 bases). From germline, CDR1 is SGHTA and CDR2 FQGTGA. There are 15 residues in the CDR3. V lost 3 bases and J 2 bases, leaving 13 bases between the germline ends. CDR3 residues: CASSFSAGDNYGYTF. The CDR3 DNA reads TGTGCCAGCAGCTTTTCGGCAGGGGACAACTATGGCTACACCTTC.

The chain joins TRBV19 to TRBJ2-1; a weak D match, TRBD2 (6 bases). Per germline, CDR1 LNHDA and CDR2 SQIVND (reference sequence). V dropped 6 bases and J dropped 0 bases, with 15 bases sitting between them. The length of the CDR3 is 16 residues. This CDR3 is CASRPSGANSYNEQFF. The CDR3 DNA reads TGTGCCAGTAGGCCCTCGGGAGCTAACTCCTACAATGAGCAGTTCTTC. Full variable domain (missing parts from reference TRBV19 and TRBJ2-1): DGGITQSPKYLFRKEGQNVTLSCEQNLNHDAMYWYRQDPGQGLRLIYYSQIVNDFQKGDIAEGYSVSREKKESFPLTVTSAQKNPTAFYLCASRPSGANSYNEQFFGPGTRLTVL.

This clone is a singleton in its sample. The V and J genes are TRBV5-1 and TRBJ1-5; possible D gene TRBD1, 6 bases. Germline CDR1 is SGHRS and CDR2 is YFSETQ. This CDR3 has 16 amino acids. Trimming left V 1 base short and J 6 bases short, with 17 bases between. Here the CDR3 reads CASSLWAGGSAQPQHF. Here the CDR3 DNA reads TGCGCCAGCAGCTTGTGGGCGGGGGGCTCGGCTCAGCCCCAGCATTTT. Together with reference TRBV5-1 and TRBJ1-5, the CDR3 gives the full variable domain: KAGVTQTPRYLIKTRGQQVTLSCSPISGHRSVSWYQQTPGQGLQFLFEYFSETQRNKGNFPGRFSGRQFSNSRSEMNVSTLELGDSALYLCASSLWAGGSAQPQHFGDGTRLSIL.

This chain connects TRBV29-1 to TRBJ1-2, with TRBD1 as a possible D gene (6 bases). Germline V gene sequence: CDR1 SQVTM, CDR2 ANQGSEA. There are 13 residues in the CDR3. V lost 5 bases to trimming and J lost 6 bases, with 16 bases between them. CDR3 residues: CSVSDSLGDGYTF. CDR3 coding DNA: TGCAGCGTTTCGGACAGTTTGGGGGATGGCTACACCTTC.

This chain connects TRBV4-1 to TRBJ2-5; 9 bases line up with TRBD1. The end of the DNA aligns better with TRBJ2-7, so the J call may be wrong. CDR1 MGHRA and CDR2 YSYEKL come from the germline V gene. The CDR3 totals 15 residues. The CDR3 region has the DNA TGCGCCAGCAGCCAAAACAGGGGGCGGATCTACGAGCAGTACTTC. Encoded protein: CASSQNRGRIYEQYF.

This chain connects TRBV9 to TRBJ1-5; 12 nucleotides line up with TRBD1. Germline V gives CDR1 SGDLS, CDR2 YYNGEE. This CDR3 spans 15 amino acids. The V gene end was trimmed by 2 bases and the J gene end by 6 bases; junction bases not matched to a gene: 3. The CDR3 sequence is CASSVGTGGPQPQHF. The CDR3 coding sequence is TGTGCCAGCAGCGTCGGGACAGGGGGCCCTCAGCCCCAGCATTTT.

V is TRBV5-4 and J is TRBJ1-2; TRBD1 matches at 7 bases. The CDR3 consists of 14 residues. Germline loops: CDR1 SGHNT, CDR2 YYREEE (reference sequence). V shed 3 bases and J 8 bases; nucleotides not matched to a gene: 10. The CDR3 loop reads CASSSGQAVGGYTF. CDR3 coding DNA: TGTGCCAGCAGCTCAGGACAGGCGGTGGGGGGCTACACCTTC.

The rearrangement uses TRBV7-8 and TRBJ2-5; 10 bases fit TRBD2. The V gene's germline CDR1 is SGHVS and CDR2 FQNEAQ. The CDR3 has 15 amino acids. Germline trimming cut 4 bases from V and 4 bases from J; bases unmatched to any gene: 6. CDR3 nucleotides: TGTGCCAGCAGCTCTAGCGGGAGTGTTCTAGAGACCCAGTACTTC. As protein: CASSSSGSVLETQYF.

The chain couples TRBV5-1 to TRBJ2-1; 8 bases are a match to TRBD2. The CDR3 runs to 17 residues. Germline V gene sequence: CDR1 SGHRS, CDR2 YFSETQ. V shed 1 base, J shed 7 bases, and the junction held 13 bases outside the gene matches. CDR3 DNA sequence: TGCGCCAGCAGCTTGAATCCTCCTAGCGGGCCGAAGAATGAGCAGTTCTTC. This sequence encodes CASSLNPPSGPKNEQFF.

V is TRBV5-4 and J is TRBJ2-1, with TRBD1 matching over 7 bases. Germline lookup yields CDR1 SGHNT and CDR2 YYREEE (reference sequence). With 3 bases clipped from V and 3 bases from J, the junction kept 9 bases outside the gene matches. The CDR3 runs to 16 residues. CDR3 loop: CASSSPGQLNYNEQFF. CDR3 DNA sequence: TGTGCCAGCAGCTCTCCGGGACAGCTAAACTACAATGAGCAGTTCTTC.

V gene TRBV6-5 combines with J gene TRBJ2-2; D is unclear. Trimming left V 6 bases short and J 7 bases short, with 12 bases between. From germline, CDR1 is MNHEY and CDR2 SVGAGI. This CDR3 is 13 amino acids long. The CDR3 region is CASSLTGFGELFF. CDR3 DNA sequence: TGTGCCAGCAGCCTCACCGGTTTCGGGGAGCTGTTTTTT.

This clone was recorded once. The chain is built from TRBV5-8 and TRBJ1-4; TRBD1 might be the D (5 bases). Looked up from germline, CDR1 is SGHTS and CDR2 is YDEGEE. The V and J ends lost 5 bases and 8 bases respectively, with 13 bases between them. The CDR3 sequence is 13 residues long. CDR3 loop: CASRLSGLEKLFF. The CDR3 nucleotides read TGTGCCAGCAGATTATCAGGGTTGGAAAAACTGTTTTTT. The full variable domain, its missing parts supplied by reference TRBV5-8 and TRBJ1-4, is EAGVTQSPTHLIKTRGQQATLRCSPISGHTSVYWYQQALGLGLQFLLWYDEGEERNRGNFPPRFSGRQFPNYSSELNVNALELEDSALYLCASRLSGLEKLFFGSGTQLSVL.

This rearrangement joins TRBV9 to TRBJ2-5, with TRBD1 identical over 8 bases. J gave up 4 bases and V 7 bases, and 9 bases lay outside the gene matches. Germline V gene lookup returns CDR1 SGDLS and CDR2 YYNGEE. This CDR3 has 14 amino acids. The CDR3 DNA sequence: TGTGCCAGCGCAAGGACAGGGTCTGGAGAGACCCAGTACTTC. Translating it yields CASARTGSGETQYF.

The rearrangement joins TRBV4-1 to TRBJ2-3, with D possibly matching TRBD2 (5 bases). The CDR3 covers 15 residues. Trimming removed 6 bases at V and 1 base at J, with 14 bases between. The germline V gene encodes CDR1 MGHRA and CDR2 YSYEKL. The CDR3 loop is CASRGISVGTDTQYF. The CDR3 DNA is TGCGCCAGCAGGGGGATTAGCGTGGGCACAGATACGCAGTATTTT.

This chain connects TRBV5-8 to TRBJ1-2, with a possible D match to TRBD1 (6 bases). This CDR3 contains 16 residues. CDR1 SGHTS and CDR2 YDEGEE come from the germline V gene. V was shortened by 0 bases and J by 3 bases, with 15 bases between the two germline ends. The CDR3 DNA reads as TGTGCCAGCAGCTTGGTAACAGGGATCGACCACTATGGCTACACCTTC. It encodes CASSLVTGIDHYGYTF.